This passage covers 19 T cell receptor beta chains from one sample sequenced in a study of T cell repertoires in cytomegalovirus infection. These TCRs are of unknown antigen specificity. TCRdb redid the calling of the reads with MiXCR, one entry per CDR3 protein. The sample shows some 62,000 distinct CDR3 sequences, 20% of them seen only once. This specimen was CD8+ T cells from cultured PBMCs, taken from culture after CMV antigen stimulation. These receptors came from a human donor in good health (CMV status not recorded). Some clones in this sample may be carry-over from other donors' samples.

V gene TRBV6-6 combines with J gene TRBJ1-2, with D tentatively TRBD1 (6 bases). From germline, CDR1 is MNHNY and CDR2 SVGAGI (reference sequence). The V gene lost 7 bases and the J gene lost 4 bases, with 16 bases spanning the gap. The CDR3 length is 14 residues. CDR3 DNA: TGTGCCAGCATTCTTCTGGCGGGGGCCTATGGCTACACCTTC. Amino acids: CASILLAGAYGYTF.

This clonotype was counted at least ten times. The chain combines TRBV27 with TRBJ1-6; tentatively, D is TRBD1 (5 bases). The CDR3 spans 16 residues. V lost 4 bases to trimming and J lost 10 bases, with 20 bases between them. Germline values: CDR1 MNHEY, CDR2 SMNVEV (reference sequence). The CDR3 DNA reads as TGTGCCAGCAGTTCGCAACAGGATCCCCGTTGGTCACCCCTCCACTTT. Protein: CASSSQQDPRWSPLHF.

The rearrangement uses TRBV29-1 and TRBJ1-2, with a weak D call TRBD1 (5 bases). The CDR3 has 12 residues. V was shortened by 3 bases and J by 4 bases, with 9 bases between the two germline ends. CDR1 and CDR2 from the germline V gene are SQVTM and ANQGSEA. The chain's CDR3 is CSVDSQGYGYTF. The CDR3 nucleotides are TGCAGCGTTGACAGCCAGGGCTATGGCTACACCTTC.

The rearrangement joins TRBV7-6 to TRBJ2-1, with D hard to call. V was pared by 3 bases and J by 10 bases, with 10 bases between. CDR3 length equals 12 residues. Germline V gene sequence: CDR1 SGHVS, CDR2 FNYEAQ. The CDR3 sequence: CASSFRSREQFF. As DNA, the CDR3 is TGTGCCAGCAGCTTCCGATCAAGGGAGCAGTTCTTC.

The chain is built from TRBV9 and TRBJ2-1; D gene unclear. The CDR3 consists of 11 residues. Trimming pared 0 bases from V and 9 bases from J, leaving 4 bases between. Per germline, CDR1 SGDLS and CDR2 YYNGEE. The CDR3 nucleotides read TGTGCCAGCAGCGTAGGTGGTGAGCAGTTCTTC. Protein sequence: CASSVGGEQFF.

This clonotype was seen only a few times. J is TRBJ2-3 and V is TRBV6-6, with 7 bases matching TRBD2. The CDR3 has 15 residues. Germline assignment: CDR1 MNHNY and CDR2 SVGAGI (reference sequence). Losses at the gene ends were 2 bases for V and 0 bases for J; bases not matched to a gene: 2. The CDR3 sequence is CASSYGGVSTDTQYF. The CDR3 coding sequence is TGTGCCAGCAGTTACGGGGGGGTCAGCACAGATACGCAGTATTTT.

This clonotype was seen once. This chain connects TRBV5-1 to TRBJ1-1; possibly TRBD1 for D (5 bases). The length of the CDR3 is 11 residues. In germline, CDR1 is SGHRS, CDR2 YFSETQ. Trimming pared 2 bases from V and 9 bases from J, leaving 8 bases between. CDR3 region: CASSFRQKAFF. The CDR3 DNA reads TGCGCCAGCAGCTTCCGACAGAAAGCTTTCTTT.

This chain joins TRBV12-3 or TRBV12-4 and TRBJ1-5; D ambiguous. V was shortened by 3 bases and J by 9 bases, with 9 bases between the two germline ends. The CDR3 sequence is 12 residues long. The CDR3 nucleotides are TGTGCCAGCAGTTTTAACCCCTGGCCCCAGCATTTT. It codes for CASSFNPWPQHF.

The CDR3 sequence: CASRRRTGVPWETQYF. CDR3 in DNA: TGTGCCAGCAGGCGTCGGACAGGCGTGCCCTGGGAGACCCAGTACTTC. The chain combines TRBV28 with TRBJ2-5, with 7 bases that match TRBD1. The V gene end was trimmed by 6 bases and the J gene end by 5 bases; junction bases not matched to a gene: 15. Germline CDR1 is MDHEN and CDR2 is SYDVKM. The CDR3 spans 16 residues.

This clonotype has only one observation. The gene calls are TRBV6-5 and TRBJ1-1, with D hard to call. CDR3 length: 13 residues. Trimming stripped 6 bases from V and 0 bases from J, with 8 bases between. Germline V gene data show CDR1 as MNHEY and CDR2 as SVGAGI. CDR3 in DNA: TGTGCCAGCAGCTACCCGGTGAACACTGAAGCTTTCTTT. Translating gives CASSYPVNTEAFF.

V and J are TRBV7-8 and TRBJ2-7; D call uncertain. Germline values: CDR1 SGHVS, CDR2 FQNEAQ. The V end lost 1 base, the J end lost 0 bases, and 10 bases lay between the germline ends. CDR3 length equals 15 residues. CDR3 region: CASSLEPASSYEQYF. CDR3 nucleotide sequence: TGTGCCAGCAGCTTAGAGCCCGCCAGCTCCTACGAGCAGTACTTC. The full variable domain, in which reference TRBV7-8 and TRBJ2-7 provide the parts outside the CDR3, is GAGVSQSPRYKVAKRGQDVALRCDPISGHVSLFWYQQALGQGPEFLTYFQNEAQLDKSGLPSDRFFAERPEGSVSTLKIQRTQQEDSAVYLCASSLEPASSYEQYFGPGTRLTVT.

The chain links TRBV7-6 to TRBJ2-7; unclear D gene. Trimming removed 5 bases at V and 6 bases at J, with 11 bases between. The germline V gene has CDR1 SGHVS and CDR2 FNYEAQ. The CDR3 runs to 12 residues. CDR3 bases: TGTGCCAGCAGCCTAATACAGAGCGAGCAGTACTTC. Residues: CASSLIQSEQYF.

This chain connects TRBV7-8 to TRBJ2-4, with D perhaps matching TRBD1 (6 bases). Per the germline V gene, CDR1 is SGHVS and CDR2 is FQNEAQ. This CDR3 is 17 amino acids long. V shed 5 bases and J shed 0 bases, with 17 bases lying between them. The DNA for the CDR3 is TGTGCCAGCAGCCCGAGAGGGGGTACAATAGCCAAAAACATTCAGTACTTC. Its protein product is CASSPRGGTIAKNIQYF.

This rearrangement joins TRBV12-5 to TRBJ1-1; D gene ambiguous. Between the trimmed V and J ends, which lost 7 bases and 1 base, there was a span of 13 bases. Germline V gene lookup returns CDR1 LGHNT and CDR2 FRNRAP. The CDR3 totals 14 residues. CDR3 in DNA: TGTGCTAGTGAGCCCCCCGACTGGAACACTGAAGCTTTCTTT. Translated, it gives CASEPPDWNTEAFF.

This clonotype was seen ten or more times. J is TRBJ1-5 and V is TRBV7-2; 9 nucleotides match TRBD1. The trim removed 1 base at V and 5 bases at J, leaving 3 bases unmatched. The CDR3 covers 15 residues. The germline V gene has CDR1 SGHTA and CDR2 FQGNSA. CDR3 nucleotide sequence: TGTGCCAGCAGCTTAGGAGGGACAGGGTATCAGCCCCAGCATTTT. This encodes CASSLGGTGYQPQHF.

V usage is TRBV7-9 and J usage is TRBJ2-7, with D unclear. CDR1 SEHNR and CDR2 FQNEAQ come from the germline V gene (reference sequence). The CDR3 contains 11 residues. Trimming removed 1 base from V and 7 bases from J, with 5 bases in between. DNA for the CDR3: TGTGCCAGCAGCTTAGGGGAAGAGCAGTACTTC. It yields the protein CASSLGEEQYF.

The J gene is TRBJ2-1, the V gene TRBV7-2; the match to TRBD2 covers 9 bases. Germline CDR1 reads SGHTA; CDR2 reads FQGNSA. J gave up 0 bases and V 3 bases, and 9 bases lay outside the gene matches. This CDR3 region has 18 residues. CDR3 region: CASSLIESGGSSYNEQFF. The CDR3 region has the DNA TGTGCCAGCAGCTTGATAGAGAGCGGGGGGAGCTCCTACAATGAGCAGTTCTTC.

V and J are TRBV20-1 and TRBJ1-2; 11 bases agree with TRBD1. Trimming removed 2 bases from V and 3 bases from J; junction bases left unmatched: 8. CDR3 length: 16 amino acids. The germline CDR1 and CDR2 sequences are DFQATT and SNEGSKA (reference sequence). The CDR3 loop reads CSARFGTGGWYYGYTF. For the CDR3, the DNA is TGCAGTGCTAGATTTGGGACAGGGGGTTGGTACTATGGCTACACCTTC.

J is TRBJ2-3 and V is TRBV6-2 or TRBV6-3, with 7 bases that match TRBD2. V dropped 0 bases and J dropped 0; count of bases not matched to a gene: 6. CDR1 and CDR2 (germline): MNHEY, SVGEGT. There are 17 residues in the CDR3. The CDR3 reads CASSYSWWGGSTDTQYF. The CDR3 nucleotides are TGTGCCAGCAGTTACTCCTGGTGGGGGGGTAGCACAGATACGCAGTATTTT.